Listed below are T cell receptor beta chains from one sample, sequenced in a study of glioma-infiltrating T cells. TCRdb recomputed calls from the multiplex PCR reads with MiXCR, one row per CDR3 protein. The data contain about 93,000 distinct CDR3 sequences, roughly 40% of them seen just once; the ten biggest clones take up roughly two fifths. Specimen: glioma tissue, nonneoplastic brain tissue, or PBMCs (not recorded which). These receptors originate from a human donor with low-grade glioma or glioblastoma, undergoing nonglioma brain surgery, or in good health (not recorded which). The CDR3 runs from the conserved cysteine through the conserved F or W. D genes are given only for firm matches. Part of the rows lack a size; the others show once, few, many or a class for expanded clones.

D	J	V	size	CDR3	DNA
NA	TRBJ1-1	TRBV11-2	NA	CASSLGLNTEAVF	TGTGCCAGCAGCTTAGGCTTGAACACTGAAGCTGTATTT
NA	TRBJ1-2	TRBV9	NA	CASSAQGSHYGYTF	TGTGCCAGCAGCGCTCAGGGGTCTCACTATGGCTACACCTTC
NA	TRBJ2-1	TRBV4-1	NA	CVSSHLLADEQFF	TGCGTTAGCAGCCACCTACTAGCCGATGAGCAGTTCTTC
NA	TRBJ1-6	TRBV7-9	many	CASSLGQRNSPLHF	TGTGCCAGCAGCCTCGGACAGAGAAATTCACCCCTCCACTTT
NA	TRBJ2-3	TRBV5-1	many	CASSLAESTDTQYF	TGCGCCAGCAGCTTGGCAGAGTCCACAGATACGCAGTATTTT
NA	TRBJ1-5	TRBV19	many	CASSVPGRDFNQPQHF	TGTGCCAGTAGTGTTCCGGGACGGGATTTCAATCAGCCCCAGCATTTT
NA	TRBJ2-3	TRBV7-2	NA	CASSAQPLTASRSKGTQYF	TGTGCCAGCAGCGCACAGCCCTTGACAGCTAGTAGAAGCAAAGGTACGCAGTATTTT
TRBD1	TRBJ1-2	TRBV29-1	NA	CSGLTGAGGYTF	TGCAGCGGCCTGACAGGGGCAGGTGGCTACACCTTC
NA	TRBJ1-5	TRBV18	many	CASSPGISNQPQHF	TGTGCCAGCTCACCAGGGATTAGCAATCAGCCCCAGCATTTT
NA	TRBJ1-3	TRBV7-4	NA	CASSSLALKGPGSTIYF	TGTGCCAGCAGCTCATTGGCCCTCAAGGGGCCTGGAAGCACCATATATTTT
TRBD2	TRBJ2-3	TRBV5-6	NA	CASSLGLAGGPLRYTQYF	TGTGCCAGCAGCTTGGGTCTAGCGGGGGGGCCATTGAGGTATACGCAGTATTTT
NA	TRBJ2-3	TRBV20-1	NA	CSARLSGSTDTQYF	TGCAGTGCTAGACTTAGCGGTTCCACAGATACGCAGTATTTT
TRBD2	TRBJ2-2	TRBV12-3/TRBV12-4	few	CASSSSGTSGAKRTGELFF	TGTGCCAGCAGTTCGAGCGGGACTAGCGGAGCAAAACGCACCGGGGAGCTGTTTTTT
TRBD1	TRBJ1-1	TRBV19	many	CASRHTGGGGTEAFF	TGTGCCAGTAGACATACAGGGGGTGGAGGCACTGAAGCTTTCTTT
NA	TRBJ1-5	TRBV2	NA	CACSEAGTFQPQHF	TGTGCCTGCAGTGAAGCGGGGACATTCCAGCCCCAGCATTTT
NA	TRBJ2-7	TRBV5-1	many	CASSLALGGEQYF	TGCGCCAGCAGCTTGGCCCTCGGAGGCGAGCAGTACTTC
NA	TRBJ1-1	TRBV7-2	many	CASSLLGVGNTEAFF	TGTGCCAGCAGCTTACTAGGGGTCGGGAACACTGAAGCTTTCTTT
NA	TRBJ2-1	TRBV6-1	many	CASRFDLYNEQFF	TGTGCCAGCCGTTTTGATCTCTACAATGAGCAGTTCTTC
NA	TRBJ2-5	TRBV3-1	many	CASSQESTQYF	TGTGCCAGCAGCCAAGAGTCGACCCAGTACTTC
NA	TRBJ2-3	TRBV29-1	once	CSGTRDFTDTQYF	TGCAGCGGTACCCGGGACTTCACAGATACGCAGTATTTT
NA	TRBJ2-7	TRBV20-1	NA	CSAISGGAYEQYF	TGCAGTGCTATCTCAGGAGGTGCCTACGAGCAGTACTTC
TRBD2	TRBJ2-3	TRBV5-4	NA	CASSFSSGMSDTKYF	TGTGCCAGCAGCTTTTCTAGCGGGATGTCAGATACGAAGTATTTT
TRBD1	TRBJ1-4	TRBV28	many	CAATPTGYDEKLFF	TGTGCCGCGACCCCGACAGGGTACGATGAAAAACTGTTTTTT
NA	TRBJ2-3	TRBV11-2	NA	CASSLALGGVDTQYF	TGTGCCAGCAGCTTAGCTTTAGGGGGTGTAGATACGCAGTATTTT
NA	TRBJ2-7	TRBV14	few	CASSQLTGPSYEQYF	TGTGCCAGCAGCCAATTGACGGGGCCCTCCTACGAGCAGTACTTC
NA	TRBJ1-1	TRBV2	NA	CASSDTGSLNTEAFF	TGTGCCAGCAGTGATACGGGAAGTCTGAACACTGAAGCTTTCTTT
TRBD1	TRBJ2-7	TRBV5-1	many	CASSWAPTGTEQYF	TGCGCCAGCAGCTGGGCCCCGACAGGGACCGAGCAGTACTTC
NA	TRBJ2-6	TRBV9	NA	CASSPRWGPFGANVLTF	TGTGCCAGCAGCCCCCGCTGGGGTCCCTTTGGGGCCAACGTCCTGACTTTC
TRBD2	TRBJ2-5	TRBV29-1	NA	CSGRGLAGGETQYF	TGCAGCGGACGGGGACTAGCCGGAGGAGAGACCCAGTACTTC
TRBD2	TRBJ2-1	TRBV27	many	CATRREYGYNEQFF	TGTGCCACCAGGCGGGAGTATGGCTACAATGAGCAGTTCTTC
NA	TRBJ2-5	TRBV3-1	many	CASSQDEVGETQYF	TGTGCCAGCAGCCAAGACGAGGTAGGGGAGACCCAGTACTTC
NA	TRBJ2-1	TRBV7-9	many	CASSFLEWEDEQFF	TGTGCCAGCAGCTTTCTTGAGTGGGAGGATGAGCAGTTCTTC
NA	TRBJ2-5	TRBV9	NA	CASSAVETQYF	TGTGCCAGCAGCGCCGTCGAGACCCAGTACTTC
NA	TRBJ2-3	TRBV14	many	CASSQAGYTDTQYF	TGTGCCAGCAGCCAAGCCGGCTACACAGATACGCAGTATTTT
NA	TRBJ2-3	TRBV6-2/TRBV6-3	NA	CVSSQGRQDTQYF	TGTGTTAGCAGTCAAGGACGCCAAGATACGCAGTATTTT
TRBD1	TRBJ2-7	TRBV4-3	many	CASSQEQRTGHEQYF	TGCGCCAGCAGCCAAGAGCAAAGGACAGGCCACGAGCAGTACTTC
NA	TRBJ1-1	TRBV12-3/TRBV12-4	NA	CASRPVGNTEAFF	TGTGCCAGCAGGCCGGTGGGGAACACTGAAGCTTTCTTT
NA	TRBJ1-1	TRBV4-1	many	CASSQVYRENTEAFF	TGCGCCAGCAGCCAAGTTTACCGGGAGAACACTGAAGCTTTCTTT
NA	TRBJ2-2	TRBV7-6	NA	CASSLGAGYEQYFGPAYGELFF	NA
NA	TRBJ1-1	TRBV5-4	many	CASSLIEDPEAFF	TGTGCCAGCAGCTTAATCGAGGATCCTGAAGCTTTCTTT
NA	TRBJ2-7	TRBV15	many	CATSTGGLNEQYF	TGTGCCACCAGCACCGGGGGCCTCAACGAGCAGTACTTC
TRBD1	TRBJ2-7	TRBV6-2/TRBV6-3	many	CASRPAGTGSYEQYF	TGTGCCAGCAGACCTGCCGGGACAGGGTCCTACGAGCAGTACTTC
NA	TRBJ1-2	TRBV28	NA	CASSVGGAYGYTF	TGTGCCAGCAGCGTCGGAGGTGCCTATGGCTACACCTTC
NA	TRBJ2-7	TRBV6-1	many	CASRLSTGPIEQYF	TGTGCCAGCAGGCTCTCAACAGGGCCTATCGAGCAGTACTTC
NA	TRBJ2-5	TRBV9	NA	CASSVYWMGETQYF	TGTGCCAGCAGCGTATATTGGATGGGGGAGACCCAGTACTTC
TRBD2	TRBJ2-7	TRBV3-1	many	CASRPGGAYEQYF	TGTGCCAGCAGACCCGGGGGGGCCTACGAGCAGTACTTC
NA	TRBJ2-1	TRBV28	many	CASSLYRNYNEQFF	TGTGCCAGCAGTTTATACAGAAATTACAATGAGCAGTTCTTC
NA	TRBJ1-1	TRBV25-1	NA	CASSDNRGRLKTEAFF	TGTGCCAGCAGTGACAATCGGGGGCGCTTGAAGACTGAAGCTTTCTTT